The clone carrying this TCR beta chain was detected a few times. Its target is not known. The data stem from a study of regulatory T cells in long-lasting Graves disease. Study-wide background: Disease was considered persistent Graves' disease after over 5 years of antithyroid drugs (with positive TSH receptor antibodies). Broader study findings: When disease was persistent, TRBV28, TRBJ1-2 and TRBJ2-5 were the favored segments. TCR diversity in persistent Graves' patients was below that of newly diagnosed ones. What was studied was peripheral blood only, and not thyroid tissue.

Libraries of TCR beta came from iRepertoire HTBI primers plus Arm-PCR of CDR3 regions. TCRdb reprocessed the multiplex PCR reads via MiXCR and lists one record per CDR3 protein. This table holds roughly 400,000 distinct CDR3 sequences, about 21% found once. Looked up from germline, CDR1 is SGHTA and CDR2 is FQGTGA. With 5 bases clipped from V and 2 bases from J, the junction kept 7 bases outside the gene matches. The CDR3 runs 16 residues. As for time point: persistent/refractory GD, antithyroid drugs over 5 years with positive TRAb. From PBMCs, RNA was extracted and then used to make the TCR library.

The V gene is TRBV7-3, the J gene TRBJ2-5; TRBD2 agrees at 11 bases. The TCR comes from a female donor with Graves disease. This specimen consisted of peripheral blood mononuclear cells (PBMCs), obtained when the disease was refractory, from a patient treated with antithyroid drugs. This CDR3 reads CASSKDGLAGQETQYF. Here the CDR3 DNA reads TGTGCCAGCAGCAAAGACGGACTAGCGGGTCAAGAGACCCAGTACTTC. The full variable domain, with the rest looked up from reference TRBV7-3 and TRBJ2-5, is GAGVSQTPSNKVTEKGKYVELRCDPISGHTALYWYRQSLGQGPEFLIYFQGTGAADDSGLPNDRFFAVRPEGSVSTLKIQRTERGDSAVYLCASSKDGLAGQETQYFGPGTRLLVL.